The 30 T cell receptor beta chains below come from one sample, sequenced in a study of graft-versus-host responses after intestinal transplantation. This table comes from immunoSEQ multiplex PCR, and its TCRdb copy is limited to in-frame clones, with some not included. Of nearly 20,000 clones in the sample, approximately 86% were seen once. Sequenced material: PBMCs, taken approximately 240 days after intestinal transplant. The receptors derive from a human patient who received an intestinal transplant, so some T cells may come from the graft donor.

This chain uses TRBV30 with TRBJ2-1; TRBD2 is a possible D gene (6 bases). This CDR3 contains 15 residues. The ends were cut back, 4 bases at V and 4 bases at J, with 17 bases in the middle. Germline assignment: CDR1 GTSNPN and CDR2 SVGIG (reference sequence). Here the CDR3 reads CAWMTRRATYNEQFF. CDR3 bases: TGTGCCTGGATGACGCGGAGGGCCACTTACAATGAGCAGTTCTTC.

DNA for the CDR3: TGTGCCTGGAGTCTTACGGGGAACACTGAAGCTTTCTTT. This translates into CAWSLTGNTEAFF. The chain recombines TRBV30 with TRBJ1-1; no firm D call. V was pared by 2 bases and J by 1 base, with 8 bases between. Germline CDR1 and CDR2: GTSNPN and SVGIG (reference sequence). The CDR3 has 13 amino acids. Combining the CDR3 with reference TRBV30 and TRBJ1-1 gives the whole variable domain SQTIHQWPATLVQPVGSPLSLECTVEGTSNPNLYWYRQAAGRGLQLLFYSVGIGQISSEVPQNLSASRPQDRQFILSSKKLLLSDSGFYLCAWSLTGNTEAFFGQGTRLTVV.

This chain links TRBV6-6 with TRBJ2-2, with D unclear. The CDR3 runs 11 residues. The V end lost 5 bases, the J end lost 3 bases, and 1 base lay between the germline ends. The germline CDR1 and CDR2 sequences are MNHNY and SVGAGI (reference sequence). The CDR3 sequence is CASSDTGELFF. DNA for the CDR3: TGTGCCAGCAGTGACACCGGGGAGCTGTTTTTT.

This chain uses TRBV27 with TRBJ1-2; 8 bases map to TRBD1. Germline CDR1 MNHEY, CDR2 SMNVEV (reference sequence). This CDR3 region has 18 residues. V trimming: 0 bases; J trimming: 4 bases; junction bases outside the gene matches: 13. The CDR3 bases are TGTGCCAGCAGTTTATCAAGGGGCAGGGGGCCTCAGGGCTATGGCTACACCTTC. Its translation: CASSLSRGRGPQGYGYTF.

J is TRBJ2-7 and V is TRBV29-1; 7 nucleotides match TRBD2. CDR1 and CDR2 (germline): SQVTM, ANQGSEA. The CDR3 has 12 residues. J was trimmed by 3 bases and V by 4 bases; bases with no gene match: 3. CDR3: CSVGDYFYEQYF. The CDR3 coding sequence is TGCAGCGTTGGGGACTATTTCTACGAGCAGTACTTC.

In its sample, this clone ranks as medium-sized. The chain recombines TRBV7-8 with TRBJ2-7; D is unclear. V dropped 5 bases and J dropped 0 bases, with 11 bases sitting between them. CDR3 size: 14 residues. In germline, CDR1 is SGHVS, CDR2 FQNEAQ. The CDR3 DNA sequence: TGTGCCAGCAGCACCCGGACGGACTCCTACGAGCAGTACTTC. It codes for CASSTRTDSYEQYF.

The rearrangement joins TRBV5-4 to TRBJ1-2; possibly TRBD1 for D (6 bases). Germline CDR1 SGHNT, CDR2 YYREEE (reference sequence). V was cut by 2 bases and J by 13 bases, with 15 bases left in between. This CDR3 spans 12 amino acids. Written as DNA, the CDR3 is TGTGCCAGCAGCTTTGACCGGGACATGGGCACCTTC. This gives the protein CASSFDRDMGTF. The complete variable domain, with remaining parts taken from reference TRBV5-4 and TRBJ1-2, reads ETGVTQSPTHLIKTRGQQVTLRCSSQSGHNTVSWYQQALGQGPQFIFQYYREEENGRGNFPPRFSGLQFPNYSSELNVNALELDDSALYLCASSFDRDMGTFGSGTRLTVV.

The chain combines TRBV11-2 with TRBJ1-5; D remains unclear. The CDR3 spans 13 residues. Trimming removed 2 bases at V and 4 bases at J, with 6 bases between. CDR1 is SGHAT, CDR2 FQNNGV, per germline. CDR3 nucleotides: TGTGCCAGCAGCTTACAGGAGAATCAGCCCCAGCATTTT. Translation: CASSLQENQPQHF.

This clone appeared once. The J gene is TRBJ2-2, the V gene TRBV6-4, with TRBD2 identical over 7 bases. With 4 bases clipped from V and 1 base from J, the junction kept 6 bases outside the gene matches. Germline loops: CDR1 MRHNA, CDR2 SNTAGT. This CDR3 region has 16 residues. CDR3 nucleotides: TGTGCCAGCAGTGGTCGGGCTAGCGGGAACACCGGGGAGCTGTTTTTT. Amino acids: CASSGRASGNTGELFF.

This clone occurred once. CDR3 coding DNA: TGTGCCAGTAGTACGGGACCGGGGGAAGCTTTCTTT. It codes for CASSTGPGEAFF. This chain uses TRBV19 with TRBJ1-1, with D perhaps matching TRBD1 (5 bases). Trimming left V 4 bases short and J 8 bases short, with 11 bases between. The CDR3 is made up of 12 amino acids. The germline V gene has CDR1 LNHDA and CDR2 SQIVND (reference sequence).

This clone was counted a single time. V gene TRBV4-1 combines with J gene TRBJ2-3; D is unresolved. The CDR3 runs to 13 residues. V lost 1 base and J lost 8, with 10 bases in between. CDR1 is MGHRA and CDR2 is YSYEKL in the germline V gene. The CDR3 loop reads CASSQGGDGTQYF. The DNA for the CDR3 is TGCGCCAGCAGCCAAGGTGGGGATGGTACGCAGTATTTT.

The gene calls are TRBV7-2 and TRBJ2-3; 10 bases are a match to TRBD2. This CDR3 spans 15 amino acids. Germline V CDR1 and CDR2: SGHTA, FQGNSA. The ends lost 5 bases at V and 0 bases at J; junction bases unmatched: 2. The CDR3 DNA follows: TGTGCCAGCAGCCCGGGACTAGCGAGCACAGATACGCAGTATTTT. Its protein is CASSPGLASTDTQYF.

This clone was seen just once. This chain uses TRBV6-5 with TRBJ2-2, with 7 bases that match TRBD2. In germline, CDR1 is MNHEY, CDR2 SVGAGI. CDR3 length equals 13 residues. After removal of 5 bases from V and 6 bases from J, the junction contained 3 bases not matched to a gene. The CDR3 DNA is TGTGCCAGCAGTGCGGGGGACGCCGGGGAGCTGTTTTTT. Protein sequence: CASSAGDAGELFF.

J is TRBJ1-2 and V is TRBV6-1, with 7 bases fitting TRBD1. Germline V gene data show CDR1 as MNHNS and CDR2 as SASEGT. Unmatched junction bases numbered 1, after V lost 8 bases and J lost 4 bases. CDR3 length equals 11 residues. CDR3 loop: CASGTVYGYTF. The CDR3 region has the DNA TGTGCCAGCGGGACAGTCTATGGCTACACCTTC.

V usage is TRBV13 and J usage is TRBJ1-5, with D unresolved. The CDR3 loop spans 13 amino acids. The germline V and J ends were trimmed by 4 bases and 3 bases, with 7 bases remaining between them. In germline, CDR1 is PRHDT, CDR2 FYEKMQ (reference sequence). The CDR3 loop is CASSSGINQPQHF. CDR3 nucleotides: TGTGCCAGCAGCTCGGGGATCAATCAGCCCCAGCATTTT.

The chain employs TRBV5-5 and TRBJ1-2; 10 bases are a match to TRBD1. CDR1 SGHKS and CDR2 YYEKEE come from the germline V gene (reference sequence). The CDR3 consists of 14 residues. V shed 4 bases and J 8 bases; nucleotides not matched to a gene: 8. Here the CDR3 DNA reads TGTGCCAGCAGCCTGGCCCGGGACAGGGGAGGCTACACCTTC. Encoded protein: CASSLARDRGGYTF.

This clone was seen a few times. The V gene is TRBV5-1, the J gene TRBJ1-2; D is perhaps TRBD1 (6 bases). The germline V gene has CDR1 SGHRS and CDR2 YFSETQ. This CDR3 has 16 residues. V was cut by 3 bases and J by 4 bases, with 19 bases left in between. CDR3 region: CASSYSREDSVYGYTF. CDR3 sequence (DNA): TGCGCCAGCAGCTATTCCCGCGAGGACAGCGTCTATGGCTACACCTTC.

V usage is TRBV5-1 and J usage is TRBJ2-7; the match to TRBD1 covers 8 bases. The CDR3 length is 14 residues. CDR1 is SGHRS and CDR2 is YFSETQ in the germline V gene. The trim removed 2 bases at V and 4 bases at J, leaving 5 bases unmatched. CDR3 protein: CASSFSRGLYEQYF. The DNA of the CDR3 is TGCGCCAGCAGCTTCTCCAGGGGGCTATACGAGCAGTACTTC. The variable domain in full, completed from reference TRBV5-1 and TRBJ2-7, reads KAGVTQTPRYLIKTRGQQVTLSCSPISGHRSVSWYQQTPGQGLQFLFEYFSETQRNKGNFPGRFSGRQFSNSRSEMNVSTLELGDSALYLCASSFSRGLYEQYFGPGTRLTVT.

The chain has TRBV9 and TRBJ1-2; D is possibly TRBD1 (5 bases). Deletions cut 1 base from V and 0 bases from J, with 13 bases between. This CDR3 contains 16 residues. Germline loops: CDR1 SGDLS, CDR2 YYNGEE. Here the CDR3 reads CASSVRGTEPNYGYTF. The CDR3 DNA follows: TGTGCCAGCAGCGTAAGAGGGACTGAACCTAACTATGGCTACACCTTC.

The chain combines TRBV18 with TRBJ2-1; D is perhaps TRBD1 (5 bases). CDR1 is KGHSH and CDR2 is LQKENI in the germline V gene. Between the trimmed V and J ends, which lost 3 bases and 6 bases, there was a span of 9 bases. The CDR3 runs to 13 residues. In nucleotides, the CDR3 is TGTGCCAGCTCACCCTGGGGCGTCAATGAGCAGTTCTTC. Translation: CASSPWGVNEQFF.

The chain joins TRBV2 to TRBJ1-6; D perhaps matches TRBD1 (6 bases). Per germline, CDR1 SNHLY and CDR2 FYNNEI. CDR3 length: 15 amino acids. V dropped 3 bases and J dropped 7 bases, with 13 bases sitting between them. The CDR3 spells CASSENHQGNSPLHF. CDR3 nucleotide sequence: TGTGCCAGCAGTGAGAACCATCAGGGGAATTCACCCCTCCACTTT.

The V gene is TRBV19, the J gene TRBJ2-1; no reliable D call. Germline-derived CDR1 and CDR2 are LNHDA and SQIVND (reference sequence). V gave up 10 bases and J gave up 0 bases, with 13 bases separating them. The CDR3 is 14 residues long. CDR3 sequence: CATLSQSSYNEQFF. The CDR3 DNA reads as TGTGCCACCCTGTCGCAGAGCTCCTACAATGAGCAGTTCTTC.

DNA of the CDR3: TGTGCCAGCAGCGTTTCAGGGGGCTACGAGCAGTACTTC. Its translation: CASSVSGGYEQYF. The chain employs TRBV11-3 and TRBJ2-7; TRBD1 matches 7 bases. CDR1 is SGHNT and CDR2 is YENEEA in the germline V gene. The CDR3 consists of 13 residues. V was clipped by 5 bases and J by 3 bases; unmatched bases: 4.

The V gene is TRBV15, the J gene TRBJ2-1; 7 bases line up with TRBD2. Unmatched junction bases numbered 6, after V lost 6 bases and J lost 4 bases. Germline V gene lookup returns CDR1 LNHNV and CDR2 YYDKDF (reference sequence). The CDR3 length is 14 residues. CDR3 DNA: TGTGCCACCAGTGGGACTAAACTGTACAATGAGCAGTTCTTC. The encoded protein is CATSGTKLYNEQFF.

A single count supports this clone. The rearrangement uses TRBV19 and TRBJ1-3, with D unresolved. This CDR3 is built from 17 residues. Trimming cost V 5 bases and J 1 base, with 18 bases left between them. Germline V lookup: CDR1 LNHDA, CDR2 SQIVND (reference sequence). CDR3: CASSSGLTTASGNTIYF. CDR3 DNA sequence: TGTGCCAGTAGTTCCGGGCTTACAACCGCGTCTGGAAACACCATATATTTT.

The J gene is TRBJ1-5, the V gene TRBV19; D gene unclear. Germline CDR1 and CDR2: LNHDA and SQIVND (reference sequence). The ends were cut back, 1 base at V and 0 bases at J, with 10 bases in the middle. This CDR3 is built from 16 residues. CDR3: CASSIGGGYSNQPQHF. The CDR3 DNA follows: TGTGCCAGTAGTATAGGTGGTGGATATAGCAATCAGCCCCAGCATTTT. Full variable domain (outside the CDR3, taken from reference TRBV19 and TRBJ1-5): DGGITQSPKYLFRKEGQNVTLSCEQNLNHDAMYWYRQDPGQGLRLIYYSQIVNDFQKGDIAEGYSVSREKKESFPLTVTSAQKNPTAFYLCASSIGGGYSNQPQHFGDGTRLSIL.

The V and J genes are TRBV5-1 and TRBJ1-2; 8 nucleotides line up with TRBD1. CDR3 size: 14 residues. V lost 5 bases, J lost 4 bases, and 7 bases stayed unmatched. CDR1 and CDR2 (germline): SGHRS, YFSETQ. The CDR3 is CASSSVDRGYGYTF. The CDR3 nucleotides are TGCGCCAGCAGTTCAGTCGACAGGGGCTATGGCTACACCTTC.

The chain uses TRBV4-1 and TRBJ2-7; tentatively, D is TRBD1 (6 bases). The length of the CDR3 is 15 residues. The V and J ends lost 3 bases and 0 bases respectively, with 12 bases between them. The germline V gene encodes CDR1 MGHRA and CDR2 YSYEKL. CDR3 sequence reads: CASSHLTGSSYEQYF. The CDR3 DNA reads TGCGCCAGCAGCCACCTCACAGGGAGCTCCTACGAGCAGTACTTC.

This clone came up a few times. V usage is TRBV7-9 and J usage is TRBJ2-7; 8 bases are shared with TRBD2. Germline values: CDR1 SEHNR, CDR2 FQNEAQ (reference sequence). V was pared by 7 bases and J by 4 bases, with 3 bases of the junction left unmatched. The CDR3 has 12 residues. The CDR3 DNA follows: TGTGCCAGCACCGGGGGGGAGTACGAGCAGTACTTC. Protein sequence: CASTGGEYEQYF.

V is TRBV11-3 and J is TRBJ2-7, with D possibly being TRBD1 (5 bases). Germline V gives CDR1 SGHNT, CDR2 YENEEA. V was pared by 3 bases and J by 4 bases, with 16 bases between. The CDR3 consists of 15 residues. The CDR3, as DNA: TGTGCCAGCAGCTTCCCAGGGTCTTTAAAGTACGAGCAGTACTTC. Encoded protein: CASSFPGSLKYEQYF.